One T cell receptor (beta chain) is described in this entry. No antigen is known for it. Sequenced by immunoSEQ multiplex PCR; TCRdb stores in-frame clones only, minus some. The sample lists over 150,000 clones; more than 65% were seen once. Germline values: CDR1 SQVTM, CDR2 ANQGSEA. The CDR3 length is 13 residues. Trimming cost V 8 bases and J 9 bases, with 20 bases left between them. The data derive from a study of cytotoxic CD8 clonotypes in ibrutinib-treated CLL. Study conclusions and caveats: Clonality at baseline surpassed age-matched healthy donors and tracked circulating CD8+ T-cell counts.

The sample consisted of PBMCs, taken after 12 months of ibrutinib treatment. The chain links TRBV29-1 to TRBJ2-1; tentatively, D is TRBD2 (5 bases). The receptor was isolated from a human donor with chronic lymphocytic leukemia. The CDR3 sequence is CSSTRGLWGEQFF. CDR3 DNA sequence: TGCAGCTCAACTAGAGGTTTATGGGGTGAGCAGTTCTTC.